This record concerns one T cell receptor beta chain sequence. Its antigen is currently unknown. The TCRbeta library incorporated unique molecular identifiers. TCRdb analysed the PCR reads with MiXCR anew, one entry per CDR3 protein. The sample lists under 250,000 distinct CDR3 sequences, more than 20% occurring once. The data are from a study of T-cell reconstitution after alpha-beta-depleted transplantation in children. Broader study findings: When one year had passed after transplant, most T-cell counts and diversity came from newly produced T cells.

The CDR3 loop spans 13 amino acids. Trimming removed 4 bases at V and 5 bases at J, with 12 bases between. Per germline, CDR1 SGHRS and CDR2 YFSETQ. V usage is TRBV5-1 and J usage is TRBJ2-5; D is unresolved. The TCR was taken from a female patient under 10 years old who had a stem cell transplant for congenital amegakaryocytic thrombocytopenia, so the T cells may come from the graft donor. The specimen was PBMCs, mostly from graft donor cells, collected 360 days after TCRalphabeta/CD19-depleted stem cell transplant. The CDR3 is CASSLNMDETQYF. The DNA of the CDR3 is TGCGCCAGCAGCCTAAACATGGACGAGACCCAGTACTTC. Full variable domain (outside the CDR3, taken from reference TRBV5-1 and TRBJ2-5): KAGVTQTPRYLIKTRGQQVTLSCSPISGHRSVSWYQQTPGQGLQFLFEYFSETQRNKGNFPGRFSGRQFSNSRSEMNVSTLELGDSALYLCASSLNMDETQYFGPGTRLLVL.